This is a list of T cell receptor beta chains from one sample in a study of T cell responses to AZD1222 COVID-19 vaccine. The repertoire was sequenced with immunoSEQ multiplex PCR; TCRdb's copy has only in-frame clones and lacks some. The sample has around 100,000 clones; 70% to 90% are singletons. The input for sequencing was peripheral blood, taken on day 0 of AZD1222 vaccination. The receptor source for this set is an adult in good health. Both conserved end residues are part of each CDR3. D genes are given only for firm matches. The size entry is marked missing in some rows and otherwise reads once, few, many or a size class.

len	abundance	v_gene	d_gene	j_gene	CDR3nt	CDR3aa
15	once	TRBV7-2	NA	TRBJ1-3	TGTGCCAGCAGCTTAGGTCCCAACCCCGAAAACACCATATATTTT	CASSLGPNPENTIYF
12	NA	TRBV12-3/TRBV12-4	NA	TRBJ2-2	TGTGCCAGCACCCCCCGGGCCGGGGAGCTGTTTTTT	CASTPRAGELFF
16	NA	TRBV10-3	TRBD1	TRBJ1-1	TGTGCCATCAGTGCGGGACAGGGAGAGGGGAACACTGAAGCTTTCTTT	CAISAGQGEGNTEAFF
13	NA	TRBV9	NA	TRBJ1-5	TGTGCCAGCAGCGTAGGATACAATCAGCCCCAGCATTTT	CASSVGYNQPQHF
13	NA	TRBV12-3/TRBV12-4	TRBD1	TRBJ1-2	TGTGCCAGCAGTGGGGACAGTAACTATGGCTACACCTTC	CASSGDSNYGYTF
16	once	TRBV2	TRBD2	TRBJ2-3	TGTGCCAGCAGTGAAATCCTAGCGGGGGGCACAGATACGCAGTATTTT	CASSEILAGGTDTQYF
14	NA	TRBV7-2	NA	TRBJ2-2	TGTGCCAGCAGCTTGAGTTGGAGGGCCGGGGAGCTGTTTTTT	CASSLSWRAGELFF
17	NA	TRBV18	TRBD1	TRBJ1-2	TGTGCCAGCTCACCACGGGACAGGGGGCTCCCTAACTATGGCTACACCTTC	CASSPRDRGLPNYGYTF
14	NA	TRBV7-2	NA	TRBJ1-2	TGTGCCAGCAGCTTATTGGGGGATCAGGATGGCTACACCTTC	CASSLLGDQDGYTF
15	NA	TRBV11-2	TRBD1	TRBJ1-1	TGTGCCAGCAGCTTAGAATGGGGACAGGGCACTGAAGCTTTCTTT	CASSLEWGQGTEAFF
14	NA	TRBV7-8	NA	TRBJ1-1	TGTGCCAGCAGCCCAGGACGGGCGAACACTGAAGCTTTCTTT	CASSPGRANTEAFF
13	NA	TRBV18	NA	TRBJ1-5	TGTGCCAGCTCACCACACAGCAATCAGCCCCAGCATTTT	CASSPHSNQPQHF
14	NA	TRBV5-1	NA	TRBJ1-1	TGCGCCAGCAGCTTGCGTTCTGGGAACACTGAAGCTTTCTTT	CASSLRSGNTEAFF
13	NA	TRBV3-1/TRBV3-2	NA	TRBJ2-5	TGTGCCAGCAGCCAAGGATCCCGGGAGACCCAGTACTTC	CASSQGSRETQYF
15	NA	TRBV28	TRBD1	TRBJ1-6	TGTGCCAGCAGTGGTGGACAGGGGGTTTATTCACCCCTCCACTTT	CASSGGQGVYSPLHF
14	few	TRBV6-5	NA	TRBJ1-1	TGTGCCAGCACCAAACAGTGGAAGAACACTGAAGCTTTCTTT	CASTKQWKNTEAFF
15	NA	TRBV18	NA	TRBJ2-1	TGTGCCAGCTCACGAGACGGTAGCTCCTACAATGAGCAGTTCTTC	CASSRDGSSYNEQFF
16	NA	TRBV18	NA	TRBJ1-2	TGTGCCAGCTCACCAGGACAGTTGATAACTAACTATGGCTACACCTTC	CASSPGQLITNYGYTF
14	NA	TRBV5-6	NA	TRBJ2-5	TGTGCCAGCAGCTTGCTGGACTCTAAGGGGACCCAGTACTTC	CASSLLDSKGTQYF
16	NA	TRBV5-1	NA	TRBJ1-6	TGCGCCAGCAGCTTGGCCACAGGGCAAACAGATTCACCCCTCCACTTT	CASSLATGQTDSPLHF
15	NA	TRBV19	NA	TRBJ2-7	TGTGCCAGTAGTCCAGGGCCCGGGGCGACCTACGAGCAGTACTTC	CASSPGPGATYEQYF
14	NA	TRBV7-9	TRBD1	TRBJ1-2	TGTGCCAGCAGCTTAACGACAGGGGTAAGAGGCTACACCTTC	CASSLTTGVRGYTF
14	NA	TRBV7-2	NA	TRBJ2-1	TGTGCCAGCGGGAGAAACAACGCTAACAATGAGCAGTTCTTC	CASGRNNANNEQFF
13	once	TRBV4-3	NA	TRBJ1-2	TGCGCCAGTAGCCAAGCAGCTAACTATGGCTACACCTTC	CASSQAANYGYTF
17	NA	TRBV4-1	TRBD1	TRBJ1-1	TGCGCCAGCAGCCAAGATCCCGCAGGGGGTACCAACACTGAAGCTTTCTTT	CASSQDPAGGTNTEAFF
15	few	TRBV10-3	NA	TRBJ1-1	TGTGCCACGCTTAAGTCGCTCTTGGGGGGCACTGAAGCTTTCTTT	CATLKSLLGGTEAFF
15	NA	TRBV7-2	NA	TRBJ1-6	TGTGCCAGCAGCTTGGTCAGCTCCTATAATTCACCCCTCCACTTT	CASSLVSSYNSPLHF
16	NA	TRBV10-1	NA	TRBJ1-2	TGCGCCAGCAGTGAGACAGTAACCAAGATGGGCTATGGCTACACCTTC	CASSETVTKMGYGYTF
13	NA	TRBV28	TRBD1	TRBJ1-1	TGTGCCAGCAGGACAGGGGTGAACACTGAAGCTTTCTTT	CASRTGVNTEAFF
16	NA	TRBV24-1	TRBD2	TRBJ2-3	TGTGCCACCAGTGGGAAGCGGGGACGCGGTACAGATACGCAGTATTTT	CATSGKRGRGTDTQYF
17	NA	TRBV6-4	TRBD1	TRBJ1-2	TGTGCCAGCAGTGACTCCCGCAGGGGGGGATACCTCTATGGCTACACCTTC	CASSDSRRGGYLYGYTF
14	NA	TRBV4-3	NA	TRBJ1-2	TGCGCCAGCAGCCCCGTCGGGGCCAGCTATGGCTACACCTTC	CASSPVGASYGYTF
21	NA	TRBV24-1	TRBD1	TRBJ1-2	TGTGCCACCAGTGATTTACGCGCCATAAGGACAGGACAGGCGGGAGGTAAGGCGTGCACCTTC	CATSDLRAIRTGQAGGKACTF
13	NA	TRBV6-1	NA	TRBJ1-5	TGTGCCAGCAGTGACAGGAGCCTGATGTCCCAGCATTTT	CASSDRSLMSQHF
14	NA	TRBV2	NA	TRBJ1-2	TGTGCCAGCAGTTTCCGACAGTCTAACTATGGCTACACCTTC	CASSFRQSNYGYTF
15	NA	TRBV29-1	NA	TRBJ2-2	TGCAGCGTGGGGGGACGTACCGGGGACACCGGGGAGCTGTTTTTT	CSVGGRTGDTGELFF
15	NA	TRBV7-2	TRBD2	TRBJ2-3	TGTGCCAGCAGCCCGGGGGGGGGATCACAGATTACGCAGTATTTT	CASSPGGGSQITQYF
12	NA	TRBV28	NA	TRBJ2-7	TGTGCCAGCAGGTTGAGCTCCTACGAGCAGTACTTC	CASRLSSYEQYF
15	once	TRBV7-8	NA	TRBJ1-5	TGTGCCAGCAGCTTAAGGTACGGGGGCGATCAGCCCCAGCATTTT	CASSLRYGGDQPQHF
12	NA	TRBV24-1	TRBD1	TRBJ2-3	TGTGCCACCAGGGACAGGACAGATACGCAGTATTTT	CATRDRTDTQYF